This entry is about one T cell receptor beta chain. It has no known antigen specificity. The record has no base qualities; no much larger clone is one base away. The CDR3 regions of human TCRbeta chains were subjected to immunosequencing. As for how the authors treated the data: TCRs in the repertoires were matched against a reference library of SARS-CoV-2-specific TCRs that had been generated with the MIRA antigen-specificity platform. Breadth meant the fraction of unique TCRs that were SARS-CoV-2-associated, whereas depth meant the fraction of total T cells that were SARS-CoV-2-associated. Using the MIRA data, every spike-specific TCR was mapped to the spike region that the TCR reacted to and assigned to either a CD4 or a CD8 class. Log10-transformed breadth and depth values were compared by one-way ANOVA with Sidak's multiple comparisons tests. TCRdb re-hosts the immuneACCESS table, in-frame sequences only. Its copies lack some clones; in the studies checked, an unresolved V gene accounts for under half of them, and the cause for the rest is not known. V and J calls and clone size are given by that table; D and trimming were obtained from the DNA. The table for this sample lists approximately 110,000 clones; 87% of them were counted only once. The ten largest clonotypes hold around a tenth of the sample.

The sample belongs to a study of T cell responses to AZD1222 COVID-19 vaccine listed by TCRdb under 2021. The study in broad terms: AZD1222 recipients whose second dose came at about 4 weeks and those whose second dose came at about 12 weeks were combined into one group, since spike-specific TCR depth and breadth did not differ between the two schedules. A total of about 250 trial participants underwent TCR sequencing, of whom 207 had received two doses of AZD1222 and 26 had received two doses of the MenACWY control vaccine. Trial participants were enrolled by age into subgroups of 18-55, 56-69 and 70-plus years, and roughly 150, 30 and 60 TCR-sequenced participants, respectively, were included in these subgroups.

Taken with the paper, the label for time point translates to: baseline before first vaccination. The vaccinee samples were drawn from two UK trials, COV001 and COV002, one of which was a single-blind randomized controlled phase 2/3 trial testing AZD1222 (ChAdOx1 nCoV-19) in healthy adults. For TCRbeta chain sequencing, PBMC samples were collected from trial participants at day 0 and at day 28 after the second dose. Overall study outcomes, separate from this receptor: Nearly half of unique spike-specific TCRs reportedly recognized epitopes outside regions mutated in the B.1.351 and B.1.1.7 variants. Participants were mostly white British, with more females than males. The authors suggested clonal diversity may have been underestimated. A significant rise in spike-specific TCR breadth and depth was observed after two AZD1222 doses relative to day 0 and relative to MenACWY recipients. Because no day 14 peak-response samples were available, repertoires were characterized only after the peak T cell response. The whole spike protein was spanned by vaccine-associated CD4 TCRs, and dominant responses were seen in regions 160-218 and 743-854. The 56-69-year group was small, and its depth increase did not reach significance, likely because of low power. Conclusions about previously exposed vaccinees were limited because only six AZD1222 recipients were SARS-CoV-2 seropositive at baseline.

Sequenced here: peripheral blood, sampled on day 0 of AZD1222 vaccination. This clonotype was sampled from an adult in good health.

The CDR3 protein sequence reads: CATSDSPLRGEGYNEQFF. The DNA is TGTGCCACCAGTGATTCCCCCCTCCGGGGCGAAGGTTACAATGAGCAGTTCTTC. The sequence links TRBV24-1 to TRBJ2-1; the D call is tentative, TRBD1 or TRBD2, as each matches 5 bases. The germline V gene sets CDR1 to KGHDR and CDR2 to SFDVKD. V is cut by 2 bases and J by 4 bases, and the space between the germline ends is 20 bases. Taken from cysteine to phenylalanine, the CDR3 has 18 residues. The only DNA kept is the CDR3, 54 bases in frame from the first base.